The clone carrying this T cell receptor (beta chain) was seen just once. Its antigen is still unknown. T lymphocytes (CD4+ and CD8+) were sorted from PBMCs. The sample is drawn from a study of CD8+ T cells in alopecia areata. Study overall: The drug, oral tofacitinib, was given to treated patients at 5 to 10 mg twice daily.

Study observations and caveats: Across lesional scalp, and particularly alopecia totalis/universalis, clonality surpassed that of normal scalp. Compared with mice, patients displayed less clear TCR sharing, possibly for HLA-related reasons.

RNA was extracted and reverse transcribed into cDNA as the sequencing template. TCRdb's table, derived via immunoSEQ multiplex PCR, lists solely in-frame clones and lacks some. The sample comprises about 150,000 clones, more than 75% of which are singletons, and approximately 15% rests with the top ten. The CDR3 extends over 12 amino acids. The germline V and J ends were trimmed by 3 bases and 10 bases, with 10 bases remaining between them. Germline V gives CDR1 SEHNR, CDR2 FQNEAQ (reference sequence). The rearrangement joins TRBV7-9 to TRBJ2-1; D unresolved. The sequence was obtained from a human donor with alopecia areata. The material was CD8+ T cells sorted from blood, obtained at week 0. The CDR3 region has the DNA TGTGCCAGCAGCTTTTCCGTGACAGAGCAGTTCTTC. Protein sequence: CASSFSVTEQFF.